These 21 T cell receptor beta chains originate from one sample sequenced in a study of OX40 agonist ivuxolimab in advanced cancers. Here immunoSEQ multiplex PCR was the method, and the copy in TCRdb shows in-frame clones only, minus some. Here the sample spans tens of thousands of clones, roughly 84% being singletons. This specimen consisted of CD4+ or CD8+ T cells sorted from blood, obtained in a trial of the OX40 agonist ivuxolimab. These receptors originate from an adult with an advanced solid tumor such as melanoma, head and neck, liver or kidney cancer.

V is TRBV28 and J is TRBJ2-3; TRBD2 matches at 8 bases. Germline V gene lookup returns CDR1 MDHEN and CDR2 SYDVKM. V shed 7 bases and J 1 base; nucleotides not matched to a gene: 4. CDR3 length: 14 residues. The DNA for the CDR3 is TGTGCCAGCAAAACGGGGGGGGGCACAGATACGCAGTATTTT. Protein sequence: CASKTGGGTDTQYF. Combining the CDR3 with reference TRBV28 and TRBJ2-3 gives the whole variable domain DVKVTQSSRYLVKRTGEKVFLECVQDMDHENMFWYRQDPGLGLRLIYFSYDVKMKEKGDIPEGYSVSREKKERFSLILESASTNQTSMYLCASKTGGGTDTQYFGPGTRLTVL.

This chain connects TRBV5-1 to TRBJ2-2; D is uncertain. The V end lost 6 bases, the J end lost 1 base, and 10 bases lay between the germline ends. The CDR3 extends over 14 amino acids. CDR1 is SGHRS and CDR2 is YFSETQ in the germline V gene. CDR3 amino acids: CASTGYRNTGELFF. DNA of the CDR3: TGCGCCAGCACCGGGTATCGGAACACCGGGGAGCTGTTTTTT.

In DNA form, the CDR3 reads TGTGCCAGTAGTATAGAACATCTAGATACGCAGTATTTT. Its translation is CASSIEHLDTQYF. The chain combines TRBV19 with TRBJ2-3; D gene ambiguous. The length of the CDR3 is 13 residues. The germline V gene has CDR1 LNHDA and CDR2 SQIVND (reference sequence). V was trimmed by 0 bases and J by 5 bases, leaving 6 bases between them.

V is TRBV6-5 and J is TRBJ1-2; D remains ambiguous. The CDR3 length is 13 residues. Trimming pared 6 bases from V and 8 bases from J, leaving 16 bases between. CDR1 and CDR2 (germline): MNHEY, SVGAGI. The CDR3, as DNA: TGTGCCAGCAGGGAAGGGCCGCGCCTAGGCTACACCTTC. It encodes CASREGPRLGYTF.

The chain has TRBV7-3 and TRBJ1-6; TRBD1 might be the D (6 bases). There are 15 residues in the CDR3. Trimming shortened V by 5 bases and J by 14 bases, and 22 bases separated the two germline ends. Germline-derived CDR1 and CDR2 are SGHTA and FQGTGA. The CDR3 loop is CASSRGGTQRLTLHF. The DNA of the CDR3 is TGTGCCAGCAGCCGAGGGGGGACCCAGAGGCTCACCCTCCACTTT.

This clone was recorded a few times. This chain links TRBV6-5 with TRBJ1-1; the D is unclear. CDR3 length: 16 amino acids. Germline assignment: CDR1 MNHEY and CDR2 SVGAGI. With 3 bases removed from V and 4 bases from J, the gap between germline ends came to 18 bases. The CDR3 sequence: CASSYGGSGIPTEAFF. The CDR3 DNA reads as TGTGCCAGCAGTTATGGCGGGAGCGGGATACCCACTGAAGCTTTCTTT.

This chain joins TRBV7-9 and TRBJ2-5; unclear D gene. Germline values: CDR1 SEHNR, CDR2 FQNEAQ (reference sequence). This CDR3 has 14 amino acids. The V end lost 1 base, the J end lost 0 bases, and 6 bases lay between the germline ends. The CDR3 DNA reads as TGTGCCAGCAGCTTAGGCGGAAACCAAGAGACCCAGTACTTC. Translation: CASSLGGNQETQYF. The entire variable domain, with the rest obtained from reference TRBV7-9 and TRBJ2-5, is as follows: DTGVSQNPRHKITKRGQNVTFRCDPISEHNRLYWYRQTLGQGPEFLTYFQNEAQLEKSRLLSDRFSAERPKGSFSTLEIQRTEQGDSAMYLCASSLGGNQETQYFGPGTRLLVL.

This chain joins TRBV27 and TRBJ1-2; 10 bases fit TRBD1. V lost 4 bases, J lost 5 bases, and 4 bases stayed unmatched. CDR1 and CDR2 (germline): MNHEY, SMNVEV (reference sequence). The CDR3 runs 14 residues. CDR3 DNA sequence: TGTGCCAGCAGTTCAAAGGGACAGGGGTATGGCTACACCTTC. This gives the protein CASSSKGQGYGYTF.

In this sample, this clone turned up a few times. The J gene is TRBJ2-7, the V gene TRBV6-6; 7 nucleotides agree with TRBD2. Germline CDR1 is MNHNY and CDR2 is SVGAGI (reference sequence). V lost 6 bases and J lost 0; bases outside the gene matches: 11. The length of the CDR3 is 16 residues. CDR3 loop: CASSLSGRTSSYEQYF. CDR3 bases: TGTGCCAGCAGCCTGTCCGGGAGGACCAGCTCCTACGAGCAGTACTTC.

Notes on this clone: The same CDR3 also results from other DNA sequences found in this sample. V usage is TRBV6-1 and J usage is TRBJ1-1; D not resolved. The germline CDR1 and CDR2 sequences are MNHNS and SASEGT. The CDR3 extends over 12 amino acids. V was pared by 6 bases and J by 5 bases, with 10 bases between. CDR3: CASSARWTEAFF. The DNA of the CDR3 is TGTGCCAGCAGCGCACGGTGGACTGAAGCTTTCTTT.

V and J are TRBV5-1 and TRBJ1-2; perhaps TRBD1 as D (5 bases). CDR1 is SGHRS and CDR2 is YFSETQ in the germline V gene. V lost 5 bases to trimming and J lost 2 bases, with 13 bases between them. This CDR3 has 14 amino acids. CDR3 sequence: CASRRDGQNYGYTF. Written as DNA, the CDR3 is TGCGCCAGCAGAAGGGACGGACAAAACTATGGCTACACCTTC.

In DNA, the CDR3 is TGTGCCAGTAACGACAGGCGCAACGGGCCCCAGCATTTT. Amino acid sequence: CASNDRRNGPQHF. The rearrangement joins TRBV19 to TRBJ1-5; D possibly corresponds to TRBD1 (6 bases). Germline V gives CDR1 LNHDA, CDR2 SQIVND (reference sequence). The length of the CDR3 is 13 residues. V was cut by 7 bases and J by 9 bases, with 16 bases left in between.

This chain connects TRBV15 to TRBJ2-5; unclear D gene. CDR1 is LNHNV and CDR2 is YYDKDF in the germline V gene (reference sequence). The CDR3 consists of 16 residues. The germline V and J ends were trimmed by 5 bases and 8 bases, with 24 bases remaining between them. CDR3: CATSPNRPSSPGTQYF. CDR3 coding DNA: TGTGCCACCAGCCCAAACCGGCCAAGTTCGCCAGGAACCCAGTACTTC. Combining the CDR3 with reference TRBV15 and TRBJ2-5 gives the whole variable domain DAMVIQNPRYQVTQFGKPVTLSCSQTLNHNVMYWYQQKSSQAPKLLFHYYDKDFNNEADTPDNFQSRRPNTSFCFLDIRSPGLGDTAMYLCATSPNRPSSPGTQYFGPGTRLLVL.

The chain carries TRBV30 and TRBJ2-2; D gene unclear. Germline CDR1 is GTSNPN and CDR2 is SVGIG (reference sequence). The CDR3 has 12 amino acids. V was pared by 0 bases and J by 6 bases, with 5 bases between. The CDR3, as DNA: TGTGCCTGGAGTGTAATTCCCGGGGAGCTGTTTTTT. Translated, it gives CAWSVIPGELFF.

V is TRBV2 and J is TRBJ1-5; 7 bases agree with TRBD1. The V gene's germline CDR1 is SNHLY and CDR2 FYNNEI. This CDR3 comprises 14 residues. Unmatched junction bases numbered 6, after V lost 6 bases and J lost 4 bases. The CDR3 protein is CASSRDSANQPQHF. For the CDR3, the DNA is TGTGCCAGCAGCCGGGACAGCGCAAATCAGCCCCAGCATTTT.

The rearrangement uses TRBV5-6 and TRBJ1-1; D uncertain. V lost 1 base, J lost 0 bases, and 13 bases lay in between. This CDR3 is built from 16 residues. Germline CDR1 reads SGHDT; CDR2 reads YYEEEE. The CDR3 region is CASSLRVITLNTEAFF. For the CDR3, the DNA is TGTGCCAGCAGCTTGAGGGTGATCACCTTGAACACTGAAGCTTTCTTT.

The chain joins TRBV28 to TRBJ2-4; D is possibly TRBD1 (5 bases). The germline CDR1 and CDR2 sequences are MDHEN and SYDVKM. This CDR3 comprises 13 residues. V was cut by 5 bases and J by 4 bases, with 9 bases left in between. CDR3 residues: CASSPRAKNIQYF. CDR3 DNA sequence: TGTGCCAGCAGTCCCAGGGCGAAAAACATTCAGTACTTC.

The chain couples TRBV28 to TRBJ1-6; no clear D. Trimming stripped 6 bases from V and 6 bases from J, with 21 bases between. The germline gives CDR1 MDHEN, CDR2 SYDVKM. This CDR3 contains 17 residues. CDR3 sequence: CASSLKIDSLSNSPLHF. The DNA of the CDR3 is TGTGCCAGCAGCTTGAAAATCGATTCCCTTTCTAATTCACCCCTCCACTTT.

The rearrangement uses TRBV5-4 and TRBJ2-1; D is unresolved. CDR3 length equals 12 residues. The V gene lost 3 bases and the J gene lost 2 bases, with 3 bases spanning the gap. Germline V gene data show CDR1 as SGHNT and CDR2 as YYREEE (reference sequence). The CDR3 protein is CASSSPYNEQFF. CDR3 nucleotide sequence: TGTGCCAGCAGCTCCCCCTACAATGAGCAGTTCTTC.

This clone appeared a few times. V is TRBV18 and J is TRBJ2-6, with D maybe TRBD2 (6 bases). Per the germline V gene, CDR1 is KGHSH and CDR2 is LQKENI. V dropped 5 bases and J dropped 2 bases, with 10 bases sitting between them. This CDR3 is built from 15 residues. The CDR3 region has the DNA TGTGCCAGCTCATCGGGGGATGCTGGGGCCAACGTCCTGACTTTC. Translated: CASSSGDAGANVLTF.

The CDR3 loop is CASSEYDRVYNEQFF. The CDR3 nucleotides read TGTGCCAGCAGTGAATATGACAGAGTCTACAATGAGCAGTTCTTC. The V call is TRBV6-1, the J call TRBJ2-1; possible D gene TRBD1, 5 bases. Germline V gene lookup returns CDR1 MNHNS and CDR2 SASEGT. The V gene lost 2 bases and the J gene lost 3 bases, with 11 bases spanning the gap. The length of the CDR3 is 15 residues.